The 22 T cell receptor beta chains listed next were all sequenced from one sample in a study of blood T cell repertoires in COVID-19 (dated by TCRdb to 2018 to 2021). Library creation used the immunoSEQ multiplex PCR assay. Imported from immuneACCESS, the table was reduced by TCRdb to in-frame sequences with V and J called. These copies leave out some clones; in studies compared against another copy, an unresolved V gene accounts for under half, and the cause of the remainder is not known. The sample data list about 80,000 clones, and approximately 82% of these were observed just once. The leading ten clones occupy 30% to 40% of the sample. Material for sequencing was peripheral blood. Receptors originate from a woman in her sixties or seventies with acute or convalescent COVID-19.

This rearrangement joins TRBV9 to TRBJ1-1; 9 bases fit TRBD1. Germline CDR1 and CDR2: SGDLS and YYNGEE. V trimming: 0 bases; J trimming: 3 bases; junction bases outside the gene matches: 3. This CDR3 is built from 15 residues. CDR3 amino acids: CASSVGDRVDTEAFF. The CDR3 DNA reads as TGTGCCAGCAGCGTAGGGGACAGGGTCGACACTGAAGCTTTCTTT.

The V call is TRBV11-2, the J call TRBJ1-2, with TRBD1 matching 9 bases. The CDR3 loop spans 14 amino acids. Germline V gene lookup returns CDR1 SGHAT and CDR2 FQNNGV. With V trimmed by 2 bases and J by 8 bases, 6 bases remained unmatched. The CDR3: CASSLRQGVRGYTF. The CDR3, as DNA: TGTGCCAGCAGCTTAAGACAGGGGGTGCGGGGCTACACCTTC.

The gene calls are TRBV7-2 and TRBJ2-2; TRBD2 might be the D (6 bases). V lost 3 bases, J lost 2 bases, and 13 bases lay in between. The CDR3 runs to 16 residues. Germline CDR1 is SGHTA and CDR2 is FQGNSA. The CDR3 protein is CASSLMGGENTGELFF. The CDR3, as DNA: TGTGCCAGCAGCTTGATGGGGGGTGAAAACACCGGGGAGCTGTTTTTT.

This chain uses TRBV5-1 with TRBJ2-3; D perhaps matches TRBD1 (6 bases). CDR1 and CDR2 (germline): SGHRS, YFSETQ. Trimming pared 0 bases from V and 0 bases from J, leaving 11 bases between. This CDR3 has 16 amino acids. Here the CDR3 reads CASSLEGVTSTDTQYF. The CDR3, as DNA: TGCGCCAGCAGCTTGGAGGGGGTAACTAGCACAGATACGCAGTATTTT.

The chain carries TRBV30 and TRBJ2-3; D may be TRBD2 (6 bases). Trimming shortened V by 3 bases and J by 1 base, and 14 bases separated the two germline ends. CDR3 length: 15 amino acids. Per the germline V gene, CDR1 is GTSNPN and CDR2 is SVGIG (reference sequence). The CDR3 here is CAWRMTSLGTDTQYF. CDR3 DNA: TGTGCCTGGAGGATGACTAGTTTGGGCACAGATACGCAGTATTTT.

This clone was observed a few times. The genes are TRBV7-3 and TRBJ1-6; D remains ambiguous. Trimming cost V 0 bases and J 17 bases, with 14 bases left between them. This CDR3 is built from 13 residues. In germline, CDR1 is SGHTA, CDR2 FQGTGA. As DNA, the CDR3 is TGTGCCAGCAGCTTAACTGAGGGAGCCCTCGTCCACTTT. This sequence encodes CASSLTEGALVHF.

The DNA for the CDR3 is TGTGCCAGCAGCCGGACACTAGCGGGAGGGCTCTACAATGAGCAGTTCTTC. Its protein is CASSRTLAGGLYNEQFF. The chain couples TRBV7-2 to TRBJ2-1; TRBD2 aligns across 13 bases. The CDR3 is 17 residues long. Trimming cost V 5 bases and J 3 bases; bases outside gene matches: 7. The germline V gene encodes CDR1 SGHTA and CDR2 FQGNSA. Filled out from reference TRBV7-2 and TRBJ2-1, the complete variable domain reads GAGVSQSPSNKVTEKGKDVELRCDPISGHTALYWYRQSLGQGLEFLIYFQGNSAPDKSGLPSDRFSAERTGGSVSTLTIQRTQQEDSAVYLCASSRTLAGGLYNEQFFGPGTRLTVL.

The V gene is TRBV24-1, the J gene TRBJ1-2; 7 nucleotides match TRBD1. CDR3 length equals 14 residues. Germline values: CDR1 KGHDR, CDR2 SFDVKD. The V segment lost 2 bases and the J segment 4 bases; nucleotides outside the gene matches: 3. CDR3 DNA sequence: TGTGCCACCAGTGATTACAGGGGAAGCTATGGCTACACCTTC. Protein product: CATSDYRGSYGYTF.

This chain uses TRBV18 with TRBJ2-1; 8 bases are shared with TRBD1. The trim removed 2 bases at V and 7 bases at J, leaving 7 bases unmatched. The germline V gene has CDR1 KGHSH and CDR2 LQKENI. This CDR3 has 15 residues. CDR3 residues: CASSPRAGGGNEQFF. In nucleotides, the CDR3 is TGTGCCAGCTCACCAAGGGCAGGGGGCGGAAATGAGCAGTTCTTC.

The table lists this clone with a few counts. The V call is TRBV3-1 (or the pseudogene TRBV3-2), the J call TRBJ2-3; 7 bases line up with TRBD2. The CDR3 extends over 19 amino acids. In germline, CDR1 is LGHDT, CDR2 YNNKEL (reference sequence). V lost 0 bases and J lost 1; bases outside the gene matches: 13. The CDR3 is CASSQERSGTIFGTDTQYF. The CDR3, as DNA: TGTGCCAGCAGCCAAGAACGATCTGGGACTATTTTTGGCACAGATACGCAGTATTTT.

V and J are TRBV27 and TRBJ1-3, with D unclear. Germline CDR1 MNHEY, CDR2 SMNVEV (reference sequence). Trimming left V 10 bases short and J 4 bases short, with 11 bases between. CDR3 length: 12 residues. In DNA form, the CDR3 reads TGTGCCAACACTCCCGGGGGAAACACCATATATTTT. As protein: CANTPGGNTIYF.

The chain couples TRBV28 to TRBJ1-2; TRBD1 matches at 9 bases. The germline gives CDR1 MDHEN, CDR2 SYDVKM. The CDR3 sequence is 14 residues long. Losses at the gene ends were 6 bases for V and 1 base for J; bases not matched to a gene: 3. The CDR3 nucleotides read TGTGCCAGCAGCTTGACAGGGGGTAACTATGGCTACACCTTC. It translates to CASSLTGGNYGYTF.

The CDR3 DNA is TGCAGTGCTAGTGGGCGGGAAGAGCAGTTCTTC. Protein product: CSASGREEQFF. The chain has TRBV20-1 and TRBJ2-1, with D possibly TRBD2 on 6 matching bases. The CDR3 covers 11 residues. Germline-derived CDR1 and CDR2 are DFQATT and SNEGSKA (reference sequence). V lost 3 bases and J 10 bases, leaving 10 bases between the germline ends.

This chain joins TRBV29-1 and TRBJ2-7; 8 positions match TRBD2. CDR1 and CDR2 from the germline V gene are SQVTM and ANQGSEA. Losses at the gene ends were 2 bases for V and 2 bases for J; bases not matched to a gene: 17. The CDR3 contains 18 residues. CDR3 sequence: CSVELSTSVAGITYEQYF. CDR3 nucleotide sequence: TGCAGCGTTGAATTATCGACTAGCGTGGCAGGGATAACCTACGAGCAGTACTTC.

The V and J genes are TRBV6-6 and TRBJ1-6; D possibly corresponds to TRBD1 (5 bases). The V and J ends lost 2 bases and 7 bases respectively, with 9 bases between them. There are 14 residues in the CDR3. Germline loops: CDR1 MNHNY, CDR2 SVGAGI (reference sequence). CDR3 sequence (DNA): TGTGCCAGCAGTTACCAGGGTGACAATTCACCCCTCCACTTT. As protein: CASSYQGDNSPLHF.

The genes are TRBV29-1 and TRBJ2-5; no firm D call. This CDR3 has 12 residues. Germline V gene lookup returns CDR1 SQVTM and CDR2 ANQGSEA. V gave up 5 bases and J gave up 6 bases, with 13 bases separating them. The CDR3 reads CSVRTADQTQYF. DNA for the CDR3: TGCAGCGTTCGAACCGCGGATCAGACCCAGTACTTC.

This chain links TRBV4-1 with TRBJ2-2; D may be TRBD2 (5 bases). V was shortened by 1 base and J by 8 bases, with 5 bases between the two germline ends. The CDR3 runs 12 residues. Germline values: CDR1 MGHRA, CDR2 YSYEKL. CDR3 coding DNA: TGCGCCAGCAGCCAAGGCGGGGGGGAGCTGTTTTTT. Its protein is CASSQGGGELFF.

This clone has just a few counts. The rearrangement links TRBV11-3 to TRBJ2-2; no reliable D call. Germline loops: CDR1 SGHNT, CDR2 YENEEA. The V end was cut by 2 bases, the J end by 5 bases, with 9 bases between. CDR3 length: 14 residues. The CDR3, as DNA: TGTGCCAGCAGCTTAAATTTTCTGACCGGGGAGCTGTTTTTT. Translation gives CASSLNFLTGELFF.

V is TRBV27 and J is TRBJ2-2; 7 positions agree with TRBD1. Germline-derived CDR1 and CDR2 are MNHEY and SMNVEV (reference sequence). J lost 4 bases, V lost 5 bases, and 7 bases had no gene match. The CDR3 loop spans 15 amino acids. CDR3 loop: CASSPWTGATGELFF. For the CDR3, the DNA is TGTGCCAGCAGTCCCTGGACAGGAGCCACCGGGGAGCTGTTTTTT.

The chain recombines TRBV19 with TRBJ2-7; 8 positions match TRBD1. CDR1 is LNHDA, CDR2 SQIVND, per germline (reference sequence). The CDR3 is made up of 14 amino acids. V lost 3 bases and J lost 2; bases outside the gene matches: 3. Here the CDR3 DNA reads TGTGCCAGTAGTATTCCAGGGGGCACCTACGAGCAGTACTTC. This translates into CASSIPGGTYEQYF.

V gene TRBV19 combines with J gene TRBJ1-5; a possible D gene is TRBD1 (5 bases). This CDR3 is built from 16 residues. Germline assignment: CDR1 LNHDA and CDR2 SQIVND (reference sequence). Trimming stripped 5 bases from V and 0 bases from J, with 14 bases between. The DNA of the CDR3 is TGTGCCAGTAGTTGGGCAGGGCGAGATAGCAATCAGCCCCAGCATTTT. Translation: CASSWAGRDSNQPQHF.

The chain couples TRBV9 to TRBJ1-5, with D possibly matching TRBD1 (5 bases). Per germline, CDR1 SGDLS and CDR2 YYNGEE. CDR3 length: 19 amino acids. V lost 0 bases to trimming and J lost 2 bases, with 21 bases between them. The CDR3 region has the DNA TGTGCCAGCAGCGTAGGGGGAGGGGCGATTCTTAGTGGCAATCAGCCCCAGCATTTT. Translated, it gives CASSVGGGAILSGNQPQHF. Looking up the rest from reference TRBV9 and TRBJ1-5 gives the full variable domain: DSGVTQTPKHLITATGQRVTLRCSPRSGDLSVYWYQQSLDQGLQFLIQYYNGEERAKGNILERFSAQQFPDLHSELNLSSLELGDSALYFCASSVGGGAILSGNQPQHFGDGTRLSIL.